The 8 T cell receptor beta chains listed next were all sequenced from one sample in a study of blood T cell repertoires in COVID-19. The protocol was immunoSEQ multiplex PCR, while the TCRdb copy is restricted to in-frame clones and leaves out a portion. The table records 180,000 or so clones, 86% of them present only once. Sample: peripheral blood. The receptors originated from a young man with acute or convalescent COVID-19.

This chain connects TRBV6-5 to TRBJ2-5, with D possibly being TRBD2 (6 bases). Germline values: CDR1 MNHEY, CDR2 SVGAGI. The CDR3 has 14 residues. Between the trimmed V and J ends, which lost 5 bases and 0 bases, there was a span of 10 bases. The CDR3 DNA is TGTGCCAGCAGTCGCCGGGACTACCAAGAGACCCAGTACTTC. Translated, it gives CASSRRDYQETQYF.

This clone has just one count. V gene TRBV4-2 combines with J gene TRBJ2-7; D possibly corresponds to TRBD2 (6 bases). The germline gives CDR1 LGHNA, CDR2 YNFKEQ. V dropped 3 bases and J dropped 7 bases, with 28 bases sitting between them. The length of the CDR3 is 18 residues. This CDR3 reads CASSQYLNRRGPTGEQYF. For the CDR3, the DNA is TGTGCCAGCAGCCAGTATTTAAACAGGCGGGGTCCGACGGGGGAGCAGTACTTC.

This chain uses TRBV6-1 with TRBJ1-1, with D perhaps matching TRBD1 (6 bases). The V and J ends lost 3 bases and 4 bases respectively, with 9 bases between them. Germline V CDR1 and CDR2: MNHNS, SASEGT. The CDR3 totals 13 residues. The CDR3 coding sequence is TGTGCCAGCAGTGAGGTCAGGGGCACTGAAGCTTTCTTT. Its translation is CASSEVRGTEAFF.

This chain connects TRBV7-2 to TRBJ1-6; maybe TRBD1 (6 bases). Trimming shortened V by 4 bases and J by 3 bases, and 10 bases separated the two germline ends. This CDR3 has 15 residues. Germline assignment: CDR1 SGHTA and CDR2 FQGNSA. CDR3 nucleotide sequence: TGTGCCAGCAGCTACAGGGATTTCTATAATTCACCCCTCCACTTT. This encodes CASSYRDFYNSPLHF. Variable domain in full (rest from reference TRBV7-2 and TRBJ1-6): GAGVSQSPSNKVTEKGKDVELRCDPISGHTALYWYRQSLGQGLEFLIYFQGNSAPDKSGLPSDRFSAERTGGSVSTLTIQRTQQEDSAVYLCASSYRDFYNSPLHFGNGTRLTVT.

The chain carries TRBV25-1 and TRBJ2-3; no firm D call. CDR3 length equals 13 residues. Germline-derived CDR1 and CDR2 are MGHDK and SYGVNS. V was pared by 3 bases and J by 4 bases, with 8 bases between. CDR3 protein: CASSEFLADTQYF. The CDR3 DNA is TGTGCCAGCAGTGAGTTCCTAGCAGATACGCAGTATTTT.

The rearrangement uses TRBV2 and TRBJ1-2; D remains ambiguous. V was shortened by 6 bases and J by 2 bases, with 16 bases between the two germline ends. Germline CDR1 and CDR2: SNHLY and FYNNEI. The CDR3 length is 15 residues. The CDR3 DNA reads as TGTGCCAGCAGGTTAACCGAAGAGAGGAACTATGGCTACACCTTC. The encoded protein is CASRLTEERNYGYTF.

The chain carries TRBV2 and TRBJ2-7; D unresolved. CDR1 SNHLY and CDR2 FYNNEI come from the germline V gene. The CDR3 is made up of 15 amino acids. The V and J ends lost 4 bases and 0 bases respectively, with 13 bases between them. CDR3 amino acids: CASSGASSPSYEQYV. The CDR3 DNA reads TGTGCCAGCAGTGGGGCCTCTTCTCCCTCCTACGAGCAGTACGTC.

This clone was seen once. The rearrangement joins TRBV7-3 to TRBJ2-3, with TRBD1 identical over 7 bases. The CDR3 is made up of 14 amino acids. Germline trimming cut 4 bases from V and 1 base from J; bases unmatched to any gene: 2. Germline CDR1 SGHTA, CDR2 FQGTGA. The CDR3 coding sequence is TGTGCCAGCAGCTCCGACAGGGGCACAGATACGCAGTATTTT. Translation gives CASSSDRGTDTQYF.